This record looks at one T cell receptor beta chain sequence and its context. Its antigen remains undetermined. It has no much larger one-base neighbor in the sample; base qualities were not kept. This record comes from a study of control samples from healthy donors and cancer patients (TCRdb year 2020). Library creation used the immunoSEQ multiplex PCR assay. TCRdb obtained this table from immuneACCESS and retained in-frame rearrangements with V and J assigned. These tables miss some clones; where compared with another copy, unresolved V genes account for less than half of the shortfall, and the remainder is unexplained. The sample yields over 60,000 clones; about 82% were counted once. The ten largest clones add up to approximately 5% of the sample. The V end gives up 6 bases and the J end 8 bases, leaving 9 bases in the junction not matched to a gene. Based on the germline V gene (reference sequence), the CDR1 and CDR2 sequences are GTSNPN and SVGIG. There are 14 amino acids in the CDR3, from cysteine to phenylalanine inclusive. The sequence is cut down to CDR3 DNA, 42 bases in frame from base 1.

This sequence originates from a man aged 40-49 years in good health. The chain is made from TRBV30 and TRBJ2-1; TRBD2 matches 11 bases in the middle. Sequenced: blood. The CDR3 protein: CACNLAGGPHEQFF. Here is the DNA: TGTGCCTGTAATTTAGCGGGGGGGCCCCATGAGCAGTTCTTC.